The present entry profiles one TCR beta chain with its context. Under the authors' procedure: Quantification of nucleated cells was approximated via reference gene primer amplification. Here immunoSEQ multiplex PCR was the method, and the copy in TCRdb shows in-frame clones only, minus some. V, J and clone size reflect that table, while D and trimming were determined from the DNA. In the table there are about 49,000 clones, 70% to 90% of which are singletons. V was trimmed by 3 bases and J by 12 bases, leaving 12 bases between them. Looked up from germline, CDR1 is DFQATT and CDR2 is SNEGSKA (reference sequence). The CDR3 runs 11 residues. These data originate in a study of blood T cell repertoires in COVID-19. Study-wide background: The United States, Italy and Spain were the sources of the acute and convalescent COVID-19 samples. In each case, the material was cDNA or gDNA derived from T cells, B-cell-depleted T cells, or PBMCs.

The chain combines TRBV20-1 with TRBJ2-1; D gene uncertain. The sequence was collected from a human donor in a cohort sampled during active COVID-19. Sample: peripheral blood. Here the CDR3 reads CSARGKGGQFF. The CDR3 DNA reads TGCAGTGCTAGGGGCAAAGGTGGGCAGTTCTTC.